One sample yielded the 13 T cell receptor beta chains listed below, sequenced in a study of T cell responses to AZD1222 COVID-19 vaccine. TCRdb's copy holds only in-frame clones and misses some; the assay was immunoSEQ multiplex PCR. The sample records over 110,000 clones, approximately 90% being singletons. Material: peripheral blood, obtained 28 days after the second AZD1222 dose. The receptors stem from an adult who received the AZD1222 COVID-19 vaccine.

The chain has TRBV5-8 and TRBJ1-1, with D uncertain. This CDR3 spans 13 amino acids. Germline CDR1 and CDR2: SGHTS and YDEGEE. V was pared by 6 bases and J by 0 bases, with 9 bases between. The CDR3 DNA is TGTGCCAGCAACCCCCAGATGAACACTGAAGCTTTCTTT. Residues: CASNPQMNTEAFF.

This rearrangement joins TRBV6-2 or TRBV6-3 to TRBJ1-1; a weak D match, TRBD1 (5 bases). The V end was cut by 6 bases, the J end by 4 bases, with 9 bases between. The germline CDR1 and CDR2 sequences are MNHEY and SVGEGT. CDR3 length: 12 amino acids. CDR3 DNA: TGTGCCAGCAGCGGAGGGACCACTGAAGCTTTCTTT. It yields the protein CASSGGTTEAFF.

This chain connects TRBV19 to TRBJ2-7; D gene unclear. Trimming pared 10 bases from V and 0 bases from J, leaving 7 bases between. This CDR3 is 11 amino acids long. Germline CDR1 reads LNHDA; CDR2 reads SQIVND (reference sequence). The CDR3: CATQASYEQYF. In nucleotides, the CDR3 is TGTGCCACCCAAGCCTCCTACGAGCAGTACTTC.

The chain joins TRBV3-1 (or the pseudogene TRBV3-2) to TRBJ1-2; 9 bases agree with TRBD1. Germline V gives CDR1 LGHDT, CDR2 YNNKEL (reference sequence). J lost 8 bases, V lost 5 bases, and 9 bases had no gene match. The CDR3 covers 14 residues. Here the CDR3 DNA reads TGTGCCAGCAGCGGGGACAGGGTATCTGTCGGCTACACCTTC. It translates to CASSGDRVSVGYTF.

This sequence joins TRBV5-1 and TRBJ1-2; 9 positions match TRBD1. The germline CDR1 and CDR2 sequences are SGHRS and YFSETQ. With V trimmed by 5 bases and J by 6 bases, 5 bases remained unmatched. CDR3 length equals 13 residues. The CDR3, as DNA: TGCGCCAGCAGTTATACAGGGGGCCATGGCTACACCTTC. Its protein is CASSYTGGHGYTF.

This clone was picked up one time. This chain links TRBV7-9 with TRBJ2-3; tentatively, D is TRBD1 (7 bases). The CDR3 contains 15 residues. Trimming pared 4 bases from V and 3 bases from J, leaving 14 bases between. Germline assignment: CDR1 SEHNR and CDR2 FQNEAQ (reference sequence). The DNA for the CDR3 is TGTGCCAGCAGCTGGACAGGTGGGGGGACAGATACGCAGTATTTT. Encoded protein: CASSWTGGGTDTQYF.

This chain uses TRBV7-3 with TRBJ2-3; no clear D. Germline CDR1 reads SGHTA; CDR2 reads FQGTGA. The ends were cut back, 5 bases at V and 5 bases at J, with 8 bases in the middle. The CDR3 extends over 12 amino acids. CDR3 in DNA: TGTGCCAGCAGCCCCGGGCAAGATACGCAGTATTTT. Amino acids: CASSPGQDTQYF.

The chain uses TRBV12-3 or TRBV12-4 and TRBJ2-5; D is undetermined. CDR3 length: 13 residues. V was pared by 9 bases and J by 1 base, with 12 bases between. The CDR3: CASVSGPQETQYF. The CDR3 DNA is TGTGCCAGTGTCTCCGGGCCCCAAGAGACCCAGTACTTC.

The chain combines TRBV7-2 with TRBJ2-7, with TRBD2 matching over 7 bases. V lost 1 base to trimming and J lost 11 bases; unmatched junction nucleotides: 8. Germline CDR1 and CDR2: SGHTA and FQGNSA. This CDR3 comprises 13 residues. The CDR3 DNA reads TGTGCCAGCAGCTTAGACGGTCCCGGGACTAAGTACTTC. This encodes CASSLDGPGTKYF.

The chain couples TRBV28 to TRBJ1-6; the D is unclear. The V end was cut by 7 bases, the J end by 15 bases, with 13 bases between. There are 11 residues in the CDR3. Per germline, CDR1 MDHEN and CDR2 SYDVKM. In DNA form, the CDR3 reads TGTGCCAGCAAGGCCGGGCGTCTCCTCCACTTT. Translated, it gives CASKAGRLLHF.

CDR3 bases: TGTGCCAGCAGCCCACGGACTAGCGAAGAGACCCAGTACTTC. Amino acids: CASSPRTSEETQYF. This chain uses TRBV3-1 (or the pseudogene TRBV3-2) with TRBJ2-5; 9 positions match TRBD2. Losses at the gene ends were 4 bases for V and 3 bases for J; bases not matched to a gene: 3. The CDR3 runs 14 residues. Germline CDR1 LGHDT, CDR2 YNNKEL (reference sequence).

This sequence joins TRBV9 and TRBJ1-2, with a tentative D call TRBD1 (5 bases). The V and J ends lost 0 bases and 6 bases respectively, with 9 bases between them. Germline assignment: CDR1 SGDLS and CDR2 YYNGEE. This CDR3 contains 13 residues. CDR3 sequence: CASSVGGIDGYTF. The CDR3 nucleotides are TGTGCCAGCAGCGTAGGGGGGATCGATGGCTACACCTTC.

The chain carries TRBV19 and TRBJ1-1, with D tentatively TRBD1 (5 bases). Trimming pared 3 bases from V and 4 bases from J, leaving 9 bases between. CDR1 and CDR2 from the germline V gene are LNHDA and SQIVND (reference sequence). This CDR3 has 13 residues. DNA for the CDR3: TGTGCCAGTAGTATCGTGGGGCCCACTGAAGCTTTCTTT. Protein: CASSIVGPTEAFF.